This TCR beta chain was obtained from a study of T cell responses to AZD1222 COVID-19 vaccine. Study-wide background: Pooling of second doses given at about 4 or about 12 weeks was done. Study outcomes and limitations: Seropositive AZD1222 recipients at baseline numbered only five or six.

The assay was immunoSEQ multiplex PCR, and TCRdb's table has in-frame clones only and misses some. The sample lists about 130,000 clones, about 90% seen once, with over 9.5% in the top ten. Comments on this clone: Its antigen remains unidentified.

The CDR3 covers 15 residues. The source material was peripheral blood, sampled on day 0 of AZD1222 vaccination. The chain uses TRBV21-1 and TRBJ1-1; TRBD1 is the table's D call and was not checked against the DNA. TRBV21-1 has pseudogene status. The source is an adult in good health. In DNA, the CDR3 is TGTGCCAGCAGCCAGGACAGGGTATTAAACACTGAAGCTTTCTTT. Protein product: CASSQDRVLNTEAFF.